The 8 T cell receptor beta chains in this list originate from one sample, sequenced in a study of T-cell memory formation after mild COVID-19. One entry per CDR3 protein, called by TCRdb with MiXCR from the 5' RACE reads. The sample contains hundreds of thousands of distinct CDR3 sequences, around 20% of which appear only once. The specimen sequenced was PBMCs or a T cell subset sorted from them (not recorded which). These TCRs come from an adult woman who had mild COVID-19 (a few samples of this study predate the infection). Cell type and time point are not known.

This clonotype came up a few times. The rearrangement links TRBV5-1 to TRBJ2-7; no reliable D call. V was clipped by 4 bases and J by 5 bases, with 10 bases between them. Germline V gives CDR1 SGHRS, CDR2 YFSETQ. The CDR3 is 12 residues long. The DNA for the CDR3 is TGCGCCAGCAGCAACGGACGGGACGAGCAGTACTTC. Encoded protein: CASSNGRDEQYF.

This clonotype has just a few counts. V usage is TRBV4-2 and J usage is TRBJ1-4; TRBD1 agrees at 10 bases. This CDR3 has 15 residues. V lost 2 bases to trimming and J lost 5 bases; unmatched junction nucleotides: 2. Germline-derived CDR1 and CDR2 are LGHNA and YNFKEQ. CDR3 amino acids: CASSQQDRGNEKLFF. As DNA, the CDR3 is TGTGCCAGCAGCCAACAGGACAGGGGGAATGAAAAACTGTTTTTT.

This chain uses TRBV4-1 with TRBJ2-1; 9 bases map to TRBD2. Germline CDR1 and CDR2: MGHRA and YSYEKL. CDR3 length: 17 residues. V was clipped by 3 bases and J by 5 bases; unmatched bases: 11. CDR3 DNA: TGCGCCAGCAGCCAGAAGGTGCGGGGGGGCCGCGACAATGAGCAGTTCTTC. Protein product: CASSQKVRGGRDNEQFF.

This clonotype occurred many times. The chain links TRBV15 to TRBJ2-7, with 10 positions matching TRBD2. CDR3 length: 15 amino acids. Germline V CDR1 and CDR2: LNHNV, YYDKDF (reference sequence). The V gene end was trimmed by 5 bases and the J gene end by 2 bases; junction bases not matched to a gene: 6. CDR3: CATSLRLAGPYEQYF. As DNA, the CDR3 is TGTGCCACCAGCTTGCGACTAGCGGGTCCCTACGAGCAGTACTTC.

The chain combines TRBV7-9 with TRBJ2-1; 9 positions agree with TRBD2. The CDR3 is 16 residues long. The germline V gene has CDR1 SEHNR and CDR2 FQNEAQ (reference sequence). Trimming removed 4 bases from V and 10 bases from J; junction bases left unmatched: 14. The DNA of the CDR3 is TGTGCCAGCAGCTCCCGGGATCGGCGGGAGGGCCACGAGCAGTTCTTC. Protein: CASSSRDRREGHEQFF. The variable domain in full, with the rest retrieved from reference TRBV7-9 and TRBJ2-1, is DTGVSQNPRHKITKRGQNVTFRCDPISEHNRLYWYRQTLGQGPEFLTYFQNEAQLEKSRLLSDRFSAERPKGSFSTLEIQRTEQGDSAMYLCASSSRDRREGHEQFFGPGTRLTVL.

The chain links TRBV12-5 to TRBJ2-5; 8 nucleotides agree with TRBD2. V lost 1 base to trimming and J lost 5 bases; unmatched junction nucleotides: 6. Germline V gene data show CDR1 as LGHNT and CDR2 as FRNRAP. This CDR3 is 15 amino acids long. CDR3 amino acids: CASGLAAGGAETQYF. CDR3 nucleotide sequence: TGTGCTAGTGGTTTGGCTGCGGGGGGCGCGGAGACCCAGTACTTC.

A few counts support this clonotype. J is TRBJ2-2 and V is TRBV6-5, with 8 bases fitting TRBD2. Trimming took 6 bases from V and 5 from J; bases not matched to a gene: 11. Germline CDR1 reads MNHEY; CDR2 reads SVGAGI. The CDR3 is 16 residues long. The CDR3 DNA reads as TGTGCCAGCAGATCGTGGAGCGGGAGCGGTACCGGGGAGCTGTTTTTT. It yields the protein CASRSWSGSGTGELFF.

The CDR3 DNA is TGTGCCTCTCTCCCGGGGGGCGCGAATGGCTACACCTTC. Its protein is CASLPGGANGYTF. The chain links TRBV19 to TRBJ1-2, with TRBD1 as a possible D gene (6 bases). The germline gives CDR1 LNHDA, CDR2 SQIVND (reference sequence). The CDR3 runs 13 residues. Trimming took 11 bases from V and 6 from J, leaving 19 bases between them. The full variable domain, in which reference TRBV19 and TRBJ1-2 provide the parts outside the CDR3, is DGGITQSPKYLFRKEGQNVTLSCEQNLNHDAMYWYRQDPGQGLRLIYYSQIVNDFQKGDIAEGYSVSREKKESFPLTVTSAQKNPTAFYLCASLPGGANGYTFGSGTRLTVV.